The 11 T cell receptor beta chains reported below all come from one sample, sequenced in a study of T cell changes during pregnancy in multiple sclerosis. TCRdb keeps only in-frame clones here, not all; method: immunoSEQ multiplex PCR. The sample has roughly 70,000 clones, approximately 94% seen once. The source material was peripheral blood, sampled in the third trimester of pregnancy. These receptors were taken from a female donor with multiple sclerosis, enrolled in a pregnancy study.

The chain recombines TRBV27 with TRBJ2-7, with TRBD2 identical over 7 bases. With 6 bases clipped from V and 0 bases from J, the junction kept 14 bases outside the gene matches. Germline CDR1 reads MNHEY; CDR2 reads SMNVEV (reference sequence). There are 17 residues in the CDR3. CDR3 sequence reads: CASRDSIWGGLSYEQYF. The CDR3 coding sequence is TGTGCCAGCAGGGACTCCATCTGGGGAGGGCTCTCCTACGAGCAGTACTTC.

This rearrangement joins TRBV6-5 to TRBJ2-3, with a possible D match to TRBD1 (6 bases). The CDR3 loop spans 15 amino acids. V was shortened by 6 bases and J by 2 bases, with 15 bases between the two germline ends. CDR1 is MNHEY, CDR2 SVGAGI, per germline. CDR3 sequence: CASSSFLGHTDTQYF. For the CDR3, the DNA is TGTGCCAGCAGCTCATTCCTGGGACACACAGATACGCAGTATTTT.

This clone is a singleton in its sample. CDR3 DNA: TGTGCCAGCTCACCACTAGCGGGGGGTAGCTCCTACGAGCAGTACTTC. Translation gives CASSPLAGGSSYEQYF. The V call is TRBV18, the J call TRBJ2-7, with 10 bases lining up with TRBD2. This CDR3 region has 16 residues. The V segment lost 1 base and the J segment 0 bases; nucleotides outside the gene matches: 3. CDR1 is KGHSH and CDR2 is LQKENI in the germline V gene. The full variable domain, its missing parts supplied by reference TRBV18 and TRBJ2-7, is NAGVMQNPRHLVRRRGQEARLRCSPMKGHSHVYWYRQLPEEGLKFMVYLQKENIIDESGMPKERFSAEFPKEGPSILRIQQVVRGDSAAYFCASSPLAGGSSYEQYFGPGTRLTVT.

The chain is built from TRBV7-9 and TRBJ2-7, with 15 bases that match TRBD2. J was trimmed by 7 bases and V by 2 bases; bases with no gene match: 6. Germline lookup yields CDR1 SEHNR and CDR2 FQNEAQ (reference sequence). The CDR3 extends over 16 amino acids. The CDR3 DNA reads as TGTGCCAGCAGCTTACTGGGACTAGCGGGGGGTAGGGAGCAGTACTTC. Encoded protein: CASSLLGLAGGREQYF.

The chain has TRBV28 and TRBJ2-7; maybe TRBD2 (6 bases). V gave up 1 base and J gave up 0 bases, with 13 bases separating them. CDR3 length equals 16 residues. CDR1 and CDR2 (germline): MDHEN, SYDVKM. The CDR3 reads CASSLLISGSSYEQYF. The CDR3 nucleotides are TGTGCCAGCAGTTTATTGATTAGCGGTAGCTCCTACGAGCAGTACTTC.

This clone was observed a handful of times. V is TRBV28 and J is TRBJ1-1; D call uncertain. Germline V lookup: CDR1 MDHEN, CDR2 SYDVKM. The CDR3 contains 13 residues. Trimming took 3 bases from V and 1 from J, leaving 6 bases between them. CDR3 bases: TGTGCCAGCAGTTTCTCCGGGAACACTGAAGCTTTCTTT. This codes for CASSFSGNTEAFF.

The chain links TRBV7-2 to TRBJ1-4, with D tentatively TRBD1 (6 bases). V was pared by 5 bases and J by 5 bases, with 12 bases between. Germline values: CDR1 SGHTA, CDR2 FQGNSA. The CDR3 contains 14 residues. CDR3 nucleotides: TGTGCCAGCAGCAAACAGGGCTTAAATGAAAAACTGTTTTTT. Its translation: CASSKQGLNEKLFF.

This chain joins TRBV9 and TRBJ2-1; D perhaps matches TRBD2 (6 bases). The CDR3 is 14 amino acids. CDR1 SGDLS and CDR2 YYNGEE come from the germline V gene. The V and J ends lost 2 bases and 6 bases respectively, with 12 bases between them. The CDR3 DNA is TGTGCCAGCAGCGTTAGGGACTTCGTCAATGAGCAGTTCTTC. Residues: CASSVRDFVNEQFF.

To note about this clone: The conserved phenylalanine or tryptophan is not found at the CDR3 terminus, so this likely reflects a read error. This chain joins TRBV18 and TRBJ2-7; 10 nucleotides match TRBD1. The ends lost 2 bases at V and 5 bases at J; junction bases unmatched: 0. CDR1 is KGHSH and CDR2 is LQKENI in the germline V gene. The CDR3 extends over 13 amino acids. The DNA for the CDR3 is TGTGCCAGCTCACCAGGGACAGGGGACGAGCAGTACCTC. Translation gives CASSPGTGDEQYL.

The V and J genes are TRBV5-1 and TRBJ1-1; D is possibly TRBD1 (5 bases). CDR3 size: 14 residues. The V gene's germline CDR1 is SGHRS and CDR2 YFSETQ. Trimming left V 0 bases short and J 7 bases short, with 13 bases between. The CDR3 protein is CASSLVGPHYEAFF. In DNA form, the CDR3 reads TGCGCCAGCAGCTTGGTGGGGCCACACTATGAAGCTTTCTTT.

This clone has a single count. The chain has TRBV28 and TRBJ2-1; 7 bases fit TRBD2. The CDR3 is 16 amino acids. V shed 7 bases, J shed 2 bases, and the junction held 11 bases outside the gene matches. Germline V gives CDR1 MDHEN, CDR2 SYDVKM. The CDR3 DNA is TGTGCCAGCATCGACCTCCGGGGGGAGACCTACAATGAGCAGTTCTTC. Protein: CASIDLRGETYNEQFF.